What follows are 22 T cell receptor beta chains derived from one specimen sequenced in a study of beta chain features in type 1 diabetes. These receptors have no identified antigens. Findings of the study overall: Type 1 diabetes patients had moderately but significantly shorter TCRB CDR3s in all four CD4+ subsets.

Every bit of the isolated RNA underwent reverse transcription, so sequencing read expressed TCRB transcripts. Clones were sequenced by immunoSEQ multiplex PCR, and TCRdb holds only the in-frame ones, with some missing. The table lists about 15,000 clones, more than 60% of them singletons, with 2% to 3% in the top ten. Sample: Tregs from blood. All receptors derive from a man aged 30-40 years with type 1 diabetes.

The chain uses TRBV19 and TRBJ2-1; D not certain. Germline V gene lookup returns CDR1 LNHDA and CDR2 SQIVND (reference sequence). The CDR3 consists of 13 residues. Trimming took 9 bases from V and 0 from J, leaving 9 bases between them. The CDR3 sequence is CASTEDSYNEQFF. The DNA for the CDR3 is TGTGCCAGCACAGAAGACTCCTACAATGAGCAGTTCTTC.

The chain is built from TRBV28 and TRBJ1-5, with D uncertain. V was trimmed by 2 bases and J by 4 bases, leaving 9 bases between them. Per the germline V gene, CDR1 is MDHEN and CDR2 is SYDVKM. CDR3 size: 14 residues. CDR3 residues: CASSLNRRNQPQHF. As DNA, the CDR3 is TGTGCCAGCAGTTTAAACAGACGAAATCAGCCCCAGCATTTT.

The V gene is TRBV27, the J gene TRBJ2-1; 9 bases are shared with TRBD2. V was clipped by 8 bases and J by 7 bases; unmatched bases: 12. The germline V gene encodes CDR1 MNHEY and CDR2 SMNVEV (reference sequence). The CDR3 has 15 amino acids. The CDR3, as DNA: TGTGCCAGCGCCTCCGGGACTAGCAATTCAAATGAGCAGTTCTTC. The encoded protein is CASASGTSNSNEQFF.

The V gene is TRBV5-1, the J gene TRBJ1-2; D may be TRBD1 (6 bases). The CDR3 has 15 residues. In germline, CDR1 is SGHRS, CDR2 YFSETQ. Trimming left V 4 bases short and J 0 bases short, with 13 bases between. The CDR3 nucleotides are TGCGCCAGCAGCCCACGGACAGCCGCTAACTATGGCTACACCTTC. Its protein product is CASSPRTAANYGYTF.

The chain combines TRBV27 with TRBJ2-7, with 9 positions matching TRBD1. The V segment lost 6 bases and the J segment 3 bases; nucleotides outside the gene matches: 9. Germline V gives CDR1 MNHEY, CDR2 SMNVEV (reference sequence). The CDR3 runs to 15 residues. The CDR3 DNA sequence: TGTGCCAGCAGCCCAACGACGGGACAGGGCTACGAGCAGTACTTC. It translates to CASSPTTGQGYEQYF.

The CDR3: CASSIWTWERTGELFF. For the CDR3, the DNA is TGTGCCAGTAGTATCTGGACCTGGGAGAGGACCGGGGAGCTGTTTTTT. The J gene is TRBJ2-2, the V gene TRBV19; D may be TRBD2 (5 bases). The germline V gene encodes CDR1 LNHDA and CDR2 SQIVND (reference sequence). The V end was cut by 3 bases, the J end by 5 bases, with 16 bases between. CDR3 size: 16 residues.

The CDR3 loop reads CATSRRGLNYEQYF. CDR3 DNA sequence: TGTGCCACCAGCAGACGCGGACTGAACTACGAGCAGTACTTC. The chain links TRBV15 to TRBJ2-7, with D possibly matching TRBD2 (5 bases). Trimming shortened V by 2 bases and J by 3 bases, and 11 bases separated the two germline ends. This CDR3 region has 14 residues. Germline lookup yields CDR1 LNHNV and CDR2 YYDKDF (reference sequence).

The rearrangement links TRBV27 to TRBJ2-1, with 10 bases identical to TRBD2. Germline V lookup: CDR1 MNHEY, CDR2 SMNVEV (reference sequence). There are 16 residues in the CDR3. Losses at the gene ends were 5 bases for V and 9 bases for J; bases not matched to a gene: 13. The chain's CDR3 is CASSPGGSGRASEQFF. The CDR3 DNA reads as TGTGCCAGCAGTCCAGGGGGAAGCGGGAGGGCCTCTGAGCAGTTCTTC.

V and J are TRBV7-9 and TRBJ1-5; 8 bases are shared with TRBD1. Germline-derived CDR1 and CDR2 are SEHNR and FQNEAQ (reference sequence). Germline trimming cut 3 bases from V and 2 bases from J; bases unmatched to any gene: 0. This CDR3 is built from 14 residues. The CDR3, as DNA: TGTGCCAGCAGCTTGGACAGGGGCAATCAGCCCCAGCATTTT. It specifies CASSLDRGNQPQHF.

CDR3 DNA sequence: TGTGCCATCAGGACTAGCGGGGGTCCCACAGATACGCAGTATTTT. Translated: CAIRTSGGPTDTQYF. V usage is TRBV10-3 and J usage is TRBJ2-3; TRBD2 agrees at 12 bases. V was pared by 6 bases and J by 2 bases, with 3 bases of the junction left unmatched. Germline V CDR1 and CDR2: ENHRY, SYGVKD. This CDR3 spans 15 amino acids.

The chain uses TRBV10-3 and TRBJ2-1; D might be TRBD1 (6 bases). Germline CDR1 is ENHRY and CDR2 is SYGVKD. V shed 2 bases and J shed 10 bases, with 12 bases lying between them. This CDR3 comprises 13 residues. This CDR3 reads CAISELQGQEQFF. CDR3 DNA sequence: TGTGCCATCAGTGAGCTACAGGGCCAGGAGCAGTTCTTC.

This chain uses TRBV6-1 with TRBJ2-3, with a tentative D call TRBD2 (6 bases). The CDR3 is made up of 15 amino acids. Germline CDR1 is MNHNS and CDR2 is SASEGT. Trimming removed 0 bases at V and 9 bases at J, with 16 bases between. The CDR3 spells CASSEAPGGPRTQYF. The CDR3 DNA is TGTGCCAGCAGTGAAGCCCCCGGAGGGCCTCGGACGCAGTATTTT.

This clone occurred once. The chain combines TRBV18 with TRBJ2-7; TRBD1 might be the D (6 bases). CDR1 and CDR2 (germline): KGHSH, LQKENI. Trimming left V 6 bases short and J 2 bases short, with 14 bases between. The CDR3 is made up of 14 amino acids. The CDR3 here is CASSPRGATYEQYF. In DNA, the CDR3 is TGTGCCAGCTCTCCCAGGGGTGCCACCTACGAGCAGTACTTC. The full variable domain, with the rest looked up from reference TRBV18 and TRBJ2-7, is NAGVMQNPRHLVRRRGQEARLRCSPMKGHSHVYWYRQLPEEGLKFMVYLQKENIIDESGMPKERFSAEFPKEGPSILRIQQVVRGDSAAYFCASSPRGATYEQYFGPGTRLTVT.

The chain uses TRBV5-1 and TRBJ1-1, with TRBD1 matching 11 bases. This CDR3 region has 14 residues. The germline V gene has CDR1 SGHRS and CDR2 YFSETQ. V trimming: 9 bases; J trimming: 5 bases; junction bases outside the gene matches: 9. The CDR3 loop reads CATNYGQGATEAFF. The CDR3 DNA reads TGCGCCACCAACTATGGACAGGGGGCTACTGAAGCTTTCTTT.

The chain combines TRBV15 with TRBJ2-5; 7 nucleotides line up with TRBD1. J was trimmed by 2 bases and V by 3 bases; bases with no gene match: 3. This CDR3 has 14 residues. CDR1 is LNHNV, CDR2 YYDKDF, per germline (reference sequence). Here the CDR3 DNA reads TGTGCCACCAGCAGCTACAGGGGTCAAGAGACCCAGTACTTC. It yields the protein CATSSYRGQETQYF.

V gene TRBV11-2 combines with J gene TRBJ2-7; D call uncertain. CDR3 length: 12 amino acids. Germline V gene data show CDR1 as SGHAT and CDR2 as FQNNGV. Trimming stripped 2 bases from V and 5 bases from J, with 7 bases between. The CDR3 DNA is TGTGCCAGCAGCTTACTATCGGACGAGCAGTACTTC. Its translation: CASSLLSDEQYF.

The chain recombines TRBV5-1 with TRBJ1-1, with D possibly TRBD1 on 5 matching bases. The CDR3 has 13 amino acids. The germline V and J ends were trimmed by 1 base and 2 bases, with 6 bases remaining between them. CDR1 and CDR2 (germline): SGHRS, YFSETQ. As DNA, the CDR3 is TGCGCCAGCAGCTTGTGGGGCAACACTGAAGCTTTCTTT. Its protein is CASSLWGNTEAFF.

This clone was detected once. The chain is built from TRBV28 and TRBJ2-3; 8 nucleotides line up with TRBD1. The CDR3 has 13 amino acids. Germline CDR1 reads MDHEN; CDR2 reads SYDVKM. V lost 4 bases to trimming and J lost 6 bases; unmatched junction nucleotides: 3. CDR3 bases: TGTGCCAGCAGTTCCTACAGGGGGGATACGCAGTATTTT. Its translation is CASSSYRGDTQYF.

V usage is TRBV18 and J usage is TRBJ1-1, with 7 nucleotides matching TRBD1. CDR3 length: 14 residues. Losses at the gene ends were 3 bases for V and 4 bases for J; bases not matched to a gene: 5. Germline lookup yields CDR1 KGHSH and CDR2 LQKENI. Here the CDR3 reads CASSPSGQSTEAFF. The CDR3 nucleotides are TGTGCCAGCTCACCTTCGGGACAGTCCACTGAAGCTTTCTTT.

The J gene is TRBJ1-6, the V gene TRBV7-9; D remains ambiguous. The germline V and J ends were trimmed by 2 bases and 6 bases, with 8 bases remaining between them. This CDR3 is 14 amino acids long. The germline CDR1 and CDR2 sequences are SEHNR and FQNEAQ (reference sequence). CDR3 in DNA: TGTGCCAGCAGCTTAAACGGGGTTAATTCACCCCTCCACTTT. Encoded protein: CASSLNGVNSPLHF.

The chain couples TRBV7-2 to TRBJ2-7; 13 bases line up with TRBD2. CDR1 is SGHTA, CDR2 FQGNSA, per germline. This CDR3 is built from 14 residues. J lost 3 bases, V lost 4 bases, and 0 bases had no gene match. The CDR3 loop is CASSWTSGSYEQYF. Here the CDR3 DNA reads TGTGCCAGCAGCTGGACTAGCGGGAGCTACGAGCAGTACTTC.

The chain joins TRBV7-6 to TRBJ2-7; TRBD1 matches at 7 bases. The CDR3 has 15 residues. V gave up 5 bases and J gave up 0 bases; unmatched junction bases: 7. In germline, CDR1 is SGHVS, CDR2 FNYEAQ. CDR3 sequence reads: CASSRARDSSYEQYF. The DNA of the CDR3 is TGTGCCAGCAGCCGGGCCCGGGACAGCTCCTACGAGCAGTACTTC.